The TCR beta chain under discussion was sequenced for a study of glioma-infiltrating T cells. Study-level points and caveats: Tissue and blood shared very few CDR3 sequences. Non-neoplastic patients had below-expected tissue-blood divergence, while all gliomas exceeded expectation.

Amplification of TCR alpha and beta CDR3 regions from RNA used iRepertoire nested multiplex PCR. One-step reverse transcription and amplification started from approximately 100-400 ng of tissue mRNA or PBMC total RNA. TCRdb called the multiplex PCR reads again in MiXCR, with one record for every CDR3 protein. The sample lists around 10,000 distinct CDR3 sequences; approximately 60% were seen once. The CDR3 spans 14 residues. Germline-derived CDR1 and CDR2 are MNHEY and SMNVEV (reference sequence). Of note for this clonotype: The antigen remains unidentified. Relative to the germline gene, one junction end is altered; a read error may explain this.

What was sequenced was glioma tissue, nonneoplastic brain tissue, or PBMCs (not recorded which). This clonotype was sampled from a human donor with low-grade glioma or glioblastoma, undergoing nonglioma brain surgery, or in good health (not recorded which). The J gene is TRBJ2-2, the V gene TRBV27; 7 bases align to TRBD2. As DNA, the CDR3 is TGTGCCAGCACCCTGGCGGGAGACACCGGGAAGCTGTTTTTT. Translated: CASTLAGDTGKLFF.